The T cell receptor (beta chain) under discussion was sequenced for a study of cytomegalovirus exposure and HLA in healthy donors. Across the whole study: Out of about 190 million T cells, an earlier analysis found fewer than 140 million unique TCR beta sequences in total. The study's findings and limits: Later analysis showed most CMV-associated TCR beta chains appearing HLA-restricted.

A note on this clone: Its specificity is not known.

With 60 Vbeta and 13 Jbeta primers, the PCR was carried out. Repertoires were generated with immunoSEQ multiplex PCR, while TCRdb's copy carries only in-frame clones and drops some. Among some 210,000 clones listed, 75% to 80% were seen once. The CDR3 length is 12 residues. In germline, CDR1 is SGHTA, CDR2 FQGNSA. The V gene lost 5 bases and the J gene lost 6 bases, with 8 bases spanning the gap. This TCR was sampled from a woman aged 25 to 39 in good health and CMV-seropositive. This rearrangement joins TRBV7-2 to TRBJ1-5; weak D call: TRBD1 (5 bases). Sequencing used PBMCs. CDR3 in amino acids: CASSTTGQPQHF. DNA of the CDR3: TGTGCCAGCAGCACCACAGGTCAGCCCCAGCATTTT.